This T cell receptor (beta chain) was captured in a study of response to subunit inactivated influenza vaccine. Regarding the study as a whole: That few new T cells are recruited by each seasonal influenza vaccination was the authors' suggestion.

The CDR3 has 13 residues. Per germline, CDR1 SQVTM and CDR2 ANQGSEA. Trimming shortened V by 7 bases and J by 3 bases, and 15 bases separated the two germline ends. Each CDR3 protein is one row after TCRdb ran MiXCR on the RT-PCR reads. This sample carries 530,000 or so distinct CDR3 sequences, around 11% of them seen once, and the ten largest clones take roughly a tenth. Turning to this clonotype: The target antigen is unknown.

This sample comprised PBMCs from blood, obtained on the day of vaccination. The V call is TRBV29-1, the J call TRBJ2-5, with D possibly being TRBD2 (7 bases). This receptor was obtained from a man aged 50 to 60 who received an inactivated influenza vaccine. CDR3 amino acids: CSALGGQKETQYF. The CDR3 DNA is TGCAGCGCCCTGGGGGGGCAGAAAGAGACCCAGTACTTC.